Listed below are T cell receptor beta chains from one sample, sequenced in a study of OX40 agonist ivuxolimab in advanced cancers. Using immunoSEQ multiplex PCR, the repertoire was profiled, and TCRdb retains in-frame clones only, with some absent. Found here are around 69,000 clones, around 84% of them singletons; the top ten hold under 3%. The material was CD4+ or CD8+ T cells sorted from blood, obtained in a trial of the OX40 agonist ivuxolimab. The receptor set was obtained from an adult with an advanced solid tumor such as melanoma, head and neck, liver or kidney cancer. Both conserved end residues are part of each CDR3. Each record gives: D gene, CDR3 length, clone size, V gene, J gene, CDR3 protein, CDR3 DNA. A D gene is named only where the DNA matches it firmly. Clone size is stated in some rows and not others, as once, few, many or a class when expanded.

TRBD2,20,-,TRBV28,TRBJ2-1,CASSSPGASGGPGAYNEQFF,TGTGCCAGCAGTTCGCCTGGGGCTAGCGGGGGGCCGGGGGCCTACAATGAGCAGTTCTTC
TRBD1,12,few,TRBV6-5,TRBJ1-1,CAIQGARTEAFF,TGTGCCATACAGGGGGCGCGGACTGAAGCTTTCTTT
-,15,once,TRBV19,TRBJ1-1,CASSPRGDTGTEAFF,TGTGCCAGTAGTCCGCGCGGGGACACGGGCACTGAAGCTTTCTTT
-,13,-,TRBV7-9,TRBJ1-1,CASSLQEGTEAFF,TGTGCCAGCAGCTTACAAGAGGGCACTGAAGCTTTCTTT
-,16,-,TRBV7-2,TRBJ1-2,CASSPSLRRANYGYTF,TGTGCCAGCAGCCCGTCTTTAAGGAGAGCTAACTATGGCTACACCTTC
TRBD2,16,-,TRBV11-2,TRBJ2-3,CASSLATPGLADTQYF,TGTGCCAGCAGCTTAGCGACCCCGGGACTAGCTGATACGCAGTATTTT
-,16,-,TRBV9,TRBJ2-5,CASSTPGGFRGETQYF,TGTGCCAGCAGCACCCCGGGAGGTTTCAGGGGAGAGACCCAGTACTTC
-,12,once,TRBV7-8,TRBJ1-2,CASNRRDYGYTF,TGTGCCAGCAACAGACGGGACTATGGCTACACCTTC
-,11,-,TRBV4-3,TRBJ1-6,CASSPGVTLHF,TGCGCCAGCAGCCCAGGGGTCACCCTCCACTTT
-,15,-,TRBV5-1,TRBJ2-3,CASSPTRVGTDTQYF,TGCGCCAGCAGCCCCACCAGGGTGGGGACAGATACGCAGTATTTT
TRBD1,12,-,TRBV29-1,TRBJ1-2,CSVGQGDYGYTF,TGCAGCGTAGGACAGGGCGACTATGGCTACACCTTC
-,13,-,TRBV11-1,TRBJ2-2,CASSQAGHGELFF,TGTGCCAGCAGCCAGGCCGGCCACGGGGAGCTGTTTTTT
-,13,-,TRBV7-3,TRBJ2-3,CASSLTLEDTQYF,TGTGCCAGCAGCTTAACCCTAGAAGATACGCAGTATTTT
TRBD1,18,-,TRBV5-4,TRBJ1-3,CASSTAGTGTISGNTIYF,TGTGCCAGCAGCACGGCCGGGACAGGGACGATCTCTGGAAACACCATATATTTT
-,13,-,TRBV11-2,TRBJ1-1,CASSPGRGTEAFF,TGTGCCAGCAGCCCCGGGCGGGGGACTGAAGCTTTCTTT
TRBD1,15,-,TRBV14,TRBJ1-4,CASSRPDRGGEKLFF,TGTGCCAGCAGCCGACCGGACAGGGGGGGTGAAAAACTGTTTTTT
-,16,-,TRBV2,TRBJ1-2,CASLLDLSRNPRGYTF,TGTGCCAGCCTTCTCGACCTCAGCAGAAACCCACGGGGCTACACCTTC
TRBD2,14,-,TRBV2,TRBJ2-5,CASRQTSGEVTQYF,TGTGCCAGCAGACAGACTAGCGGGGAGGTGACCCAGTACTTC
-,12,-,TRBV2,TRBJ1-2,CASSERGLGYTF,TGTGCCAGCAGTGAAAGAGGGCTGGGCTACACCTTC
-,14,-,TRBV7-9,TRBJ2-3,CASSPGGATDTQYF,TGTGCCAGCAGCCCCGGTGGGGCCACAGATACGCAGTATTTT
TRBD1,15,once,TRBV5-4,TRBJ1-1,CASSLDRGVNTEAFF,TGTGCCAGCAGCTTGGACAGGGGGGTGAACACTGAAGCTTTCTTT
TRBD1,13,-,TRBV28,TRBJ1-2,CASSNDRGGGYTF,TGTGCCAGCAGTAACGACAGGGGGGGAGGCTACACCTTC
-,15,-,TRBV5-1,TRBJ1-5,CASSFGTNSNQPQHF,TGCGCCAGCAGCTTCGGGACAAATAGCAATCAGCCCCAGCATTTT
-,14,-,TRBV6-4,TRBJ1-1,CASKIQATNTEAFF,TGTGCCAGCAAAATCCAGGCTACGAACACTGAAGCTTTCTTT
-,12,-,TRBV18,TRBJ2-7,CASSQGDHEQYF,TGTGCCAGCTCACAGGGGGATCACGAGCAGTACTTC
-,16,-,TRBV4-3,TRBJ2-2,CASSQESAERTGELFF,TGCGCCAGCAGCCAAGAGTCTGCAGAGAGGACCGGGGAGCTGTTTTTT
-,15,-,TRBV14,TRBJ2-5,CASSQERTLGETQYF,TGTGCCAGCAGCCAAGAAAGGACGCTCGGGGAGACCCAGTACTTC
TRBD1,16,-,TRBV19,TRBJ1-2,CASNFFGQGSLYGYTF,TGTGCCAGCAACTTCTTTGGACAGGGGAGCCTCTATGGCTACACCTTC
-,14,-,TRBV11-3,TRBJ1-1,CASSLKGGYSEAFF,TGTGCCAGCAGCTTGAAGGGGGGGTACTCTGAAGCTTTCTTT
-,15,-,TRBV12-5,TRBJ2-1,CASGLVQGDYNEQFF,TGTGCTAGTGGTTTGGTACAGGGAGACTACAATGAGCAGTTCTTC
TRBD1,13,-,TRBV6-6,TRBJ1-2,CASSQDRGSGYTF,TGTGCCAGCAGTCAGGACAGGGGATCTGGCTACACCTTC
-,13,-,TRBV9,TRBJ2-7,CASSVTGSGEQYF,TGTGCCAGCAGCGTAACAGGGTCGGGCGAGCAGTACTTC
-,14,-,TRBV6-1,TRBJ2-5,CASSEGTSKKTQYF,TGTGCCAGCAGTGAAGGCACTTCCAAGAAGACCCAGTACTTC